This TCR beta chain was identified in a study of human T cells and chemical hapten exposure. There are many counts of this clonotype. Germline V gives CDR1 MNHEY, CDR2 SVGEGT. Trimming removed 0 bases from V and 6 bases from J, with 8 bases in between. The CDR3 spans 14 residues. TCRdb re-derived calls from the RACE reads in MiXCR, one entry per CDR3 protein. The sample includes about 89,000 distinct CDR3 sequences, around 13% of them seen just once. Stated time point: patch test 3, about 24 weeks after DPC sensitization. Treatment meaning: therapeutic diphenylcyclopropenone sensitization with weekly scalp DPC. Blood was collected ahead of every patch test applied.

The sample was whole blood, taken in connection with sensitization to the hapten diphenylcyclopropenone (DPC). The receptor was isolated from a woman aged 45-65 years with alopecia areata. Some clones in this sample may be carry-over from other donors' samples. The gene calls are TRBV6-2 or TRBV6-3 and TRBJ2-2; TRBD1 or TRBD2 may be the D gene (5 bases each). The CDR3 region is CASSYSGESGELFF. CDR3 coding DNA: TGTGCCAGCAGTTACTCAGGGGAGTCCGGGGAGCTGTTTTTT.